One and the same sample provided the 14 T cell receptor beta chains below, sequenced in a study of glioma-infiltrating T cells (dated by TCRdb to the mid-2010s). Instrument on record: Illumina MiSeq. The iRepertoire nested amplicon-rescue multiplex PCR (arm-PCR) platform was used to amplify TCR alpha and beta CDR3 regions from RNA. TCRdb passed the public sequencing reads through fastp at Q25 and MiXCR, retaining productive beta sequences. Duplicate CDR3 protein sequences are folded into a single record with the most common DNA and genes. Across this sample there are about 200,000 distinct CDR3 sequences, with roughly 32% seen only once. Of the sample, roughly 21% is held by the ten largest clones. Material for sequencing was glioma tissue, nonneoplastic brain tissue, or PBMCs (not recorded which). The source of these receptors is a human donor with low-grade glioma or glioblastoma, undergoing nonglioma brain surgery, or in good health (not recorded which).

This chain connects TRBV28 to TRBJ1-5; possible D gene TRBD1, 6 bases. V was shortened by 3 bases and J by 8 bases, with 17 bases between the two germline ends. This CDR3 has 15 residues. Germline V CDR1 and CDR2: MDHEN, SYDVKM. The CDR3 sequence is CASSLLQGGVKPQHF. In DNA form, the CDR3 reads TGTGCCAGCAGTTTGTTACAGGGAGGGGTTAAGCCCCAGCATTTT.

CDR3 region: CASSLAQGGSYNEQFF. The CDR3 DNA is TGTGCCAGCAGCTTAGCGCAGGGGGGGTCCTACAATGAGCAGTTCTTC. The chain links TRBV7-9 to TRBJ2-1; perhaps D is TRBD1 or TRBD2 (7 bases each). The CDR3 length is 16 residues. Germline V CDR1 and CDR2: SEHNR, FQNEAQ (reference sequence). The V end was cut by 0 bases, the J end by 1 base, with 10 bases between.

The chain carries TRBV29-1 and TRBJ2-1, with 9 bases matching TRBD2. This CDR3 comprises 14 residues. The junction had 4 bases not matched to a gene; V was cut back by 5 bases and J by 2 bases. CDR1 is SQVTM, CDR2 ANQGSEA, per germline. The CDR3 sequence: CSVPIAGAYNEQFF. The CDR3 region has the DNA TGCAGCGTTCCTATAGCGGGAGCCTACAATGAGCAGTTCTTC.

A word on this clonotype: At one boundary the junction diverges from the germline segment, which might be a read error. The rearrangement joins TRBV20-1 to TRBJ1-5; maybe TRBD1 (6 bases). CDR1 DFQATT and CDR2 SNEGSKA come from the germline V gene (reference sequence). This CDR3 has 15 residues. The CDR3 protein is CSARDSYRVDQPRHF. For the CDR3, the DNA is TGCAGTGCTAGAGATTCATACAGGGTTGATCAGCCCCGGCATTTT.

The chain joins TRBV10-3 to TRBJ2-1, with 9 bases fitting TRBD1. This CDR3 spans 15 amino acids. Germline CDR1 and CDR2: ENHRY and SYGVKD. V was pared by 6 bases and J by 6 bases, with 9 bases of the junction left unmatched. This CDR3 reads CAISPGTGKGNEQFF. The CDR3 DNA reads TGTGCCATCAGCCCCGGGACAGGGAAGGGCAATGAGCAGTTCTTC.

This clonotype appeared many times. J is TRBJ1-3 and V is TRBV20-1; D uncertain. The CDR3 covers 16 residues. Germline CDR1 and CDR2: DFQATT and SNEGSKA (reference sequence). Trimming left V 0 bases short and J 0 bases short, with 12 bases between. The CDR3 DNA follows: TGCAGTGCTAGAGAAAGGCAGAGAAACTCTGGAAACACCATATATTTT. Encoded protein: CSARERQRNSGNTIYF.

This clonotype was detected many times. The chain carries TRBV20-1 and TRBJ2-1, with 9 bases aligning to TRBD2. The germline V gene encodes CDR1 DFQATT and CDR2 SNEGSKA (reference sequence). Trimming took 1 base from V and 7 from J; bases not matched to a gene: 8. CDR3 size: 15 residues. CDR3 protein: CSARAPGLALNEQFF. In DNA, the CDR3 is TGCAGTGCTAGAGCTCCGGGACTAGCCTTAAATGAGCAGTTCTTC.

The table lists this clonotype with many counts. The CDR3 here is CASSLSYEQYF. The CDR3, as DNA: TGTGCCAGCAGCTTAAGCTACGAGCAGTACTTC. The chain joins TRBV7-9 to TRBJ2-7; D remains unclear. From germline, CDR1 is SEHNR and CDR2 FQNEAQ (reference sequence). V lost 2 bases to trimming and J lost 3 bases, with 2 bases between them. The CDR3 runs to 11 residues.

Points on this clonotype: A read error may explain this, as a much larger clone is one base away. This chain connects TRBV4-1 to TRBJ2-3, with D perhaps matching TRBD1 (5 bases). The V end lost 2 bases, the J end lost 3 bases, and 18 bases lay between the germline ends. Per the germline V gene, CDR1 is MGHRA and CDR2 is YSYEKL. The CDR3 is 17 residues long. The CDR3 reads CASSQQTAGMGTDTQYF. CDR3 DNA: TGCGCCAGCAGCCAACAAACGGCAGGGATGGGAACAGATACGCAGTATTTT.

The sample holds many counts of this clonotype. Germline and junction disagree at one end, which may indicate a read error. The gene calls are TRBV10-2 and TRBJ2-1; 7 bases are shared with TRBD2. This CDR3 has 13 amino acids. The germline V gene encodes CDR1 WSHSY and CDR2 SAAADI. The CDR3 here is CASRHNRASGPRF. The CDR3 DNA is TGCGCCAGCAGACACAATCGGGCTAGCGGACCGCGATTC.

This clonotype was counted ten times or more. V gene TRBV29-1 combines with J gene TRBJ2-7; tentative D call: TRBD1 (6 bases). V lost 7 bases, J lost 3 bases, and 10 bases lay in between. The CDR3 loop spans 11 amino acids. CDR1 and CDR2 (germline): SQVTM, ANQGSEA. The CDR3 coding sequence is TGCAGCGCCGTGGACAGCTACGAGCAGTACTTC. Translation gives CSAVDSYEQYF.

This clonotype was detected ten times or more. V and J are TRBV2 and TRBJ1-2; possibly TRBD1 for D (6 bases). With 3 bases removed from V and 2 bases from J, the gap between germline ends came to 13 bases. Germline loops: CDR1 SNHLY, CDR2 FYNNEI. CDR3 length: 15 amino acids. CDR3 loop: CASSDGRGANYGYTF. The CDR3 DNA sequence: TGTGCCAGCAGTGACGGTCGGGGGGCCAACTATGGCTACACCTTC.

This clonotype was counted at least ten times. V is TRBV7-2 and J is TRBJ2-3; 14 nucleotides match TRBD2. The CDR3 runs to 17 residues. After removal of 5 bases from V and 6 bases from J, the junction contained 10 bases not matched to a gene. Germline lookup yields CDR1 SGHTA and CDR2 FQGNSA. The CDR3 DNA follows: TGTGCCAGCAGCCCTTGGACTAGCGGGAGGCTTGCGGATACGCAGTATTTT. The encoded protein is CASSPWTSGRLADTQYF. Combining the CDR3 with reference TRBV7-2 and TRBJ2-3 gives the whole variable domain GAGVSQSPSNKVTEKGKDVELRCDPISGHTALYWYRQSLGQGLEFLIYFQGNSAPDKSGLPSDRFSAERTGGSVSTLTIQRTQQEDSAVYLCASSPWTSGRLADTQYFGPGTRLTVL.

A note on this clonotype: One base away lies a much larger clone, so this may be a sequencing read error. This chain joins TRBV4-1 and TRBJ2-7; TRBD2 is a possible D gene (7 bases). The germline gives CDR1 MGHRA, CDR2 YSYEKL. V was trimmed by 4 bases and J by 4 bases, leaving 20 bases between them. The CDR3 spans 16 residues. The CDR3 here is CASSPISTGGAYEQYF. CDR3 nucleotides: TGCGCCAGCAGCCCTATCTCCACGGGGGGCGCTTACGAGCAGTACTTC.